This is a list of T cell receptor beta chains from one sample in a study of shared T cell receptors in the human thymus. Profiled with immunoSEQ multiplex PCR; TCRdb holds only in-frame clones, not every one. Of 450,000 to 650,000 clones listed, approximately 80% are singletons. These records were also assigned to another study, of human thymus T cells.

Material for sequencing was thymocytes. The receptors stem from a boy younger than two with a congenital heart defect. The CDR3 runs from the conserved cysteine through the conserved F or W. D genes are given only for firm matches. Expanded clones get a size class; other rows say once, few or many, or leave the size out.

d_gene,j_gene,abundance,v_gene,len,CDR3nt,CDR3aa
TRBD1,TRBJ1-2,NA,TRBV6-6,13,TGTGCCAGCAGTTACAGGGGGCAGGATGGCTACACCTTC,CASSYRGQDGYTF
NA,TRBJ2-7,NA,TRBV28,14,TGTGCCAGCAGTCTAGTGGGGAGCTCCTACGAGCAGTACTTC,CASSLVGSSYEQYF
NA,TRBJ1-2,few,TRBV20-1,9,TGCAGTGCTCGTATTGGCTACACCTTC,CSARIGYTF
NA,TRBJ1-2,NA,TRBV11-1,15,TGTGCCAGCAGCTTCCGACAGGACCCTAACTATGGCTACACCTTC,CASSFRQDPNYGYTF
NA,TRBJ2-7,NA,TRBV28,14,TGTGCCAGCAGTTCGGAAGGGGATTCCTACGAGCAGTACTTC,CASSSEGDSYEQYF
TRBD1,TRBJ1-2,NA,TRBV19,16,TGTGCCAGTAGTATAGGACGGGACAGGCCCAACTATGGCTACACCTTC,CASSIGRDRPNYGYTF
NA,TRBJ2-2,NA,TRBV28,16,TGTGCCAGCAGTCAACAGGGAAGATTGAACACCGGGGAGCTGTTTTTT,CASSQQGRLNTGELFF
NA,TRBJ1-4,NA,TRBV4-3,16,TGCGCCAGCAGCCAGAATATGGCAGGGGCTAATGAAAAACTGTTTTTT,CASSQNMAGANEKLFF
NA,TRBJ1-2,NA,TRBV28,16,TGTGCCAGCAGTTTAGCGGGCTTGGGGGCTGACTATGGCTACACCTTC,CASSLAGLGADYGYTF
NA,TRBJ2-2,NA,TRBV30,16,TGTGCCTGGAGTGTACACAACGGGTTTGAGGCCGGGGAGCTGTTTTTT,CAWSVHNGFEAGELFF
NA,TRBJ2-3,NA,TRBV18,15,TGTGCCAGCTCACCAAGGAGTCACCTCACAGATACGCAGTATTTT,CASSPRSHLTDTQYF
TRBD1,TRBJ1-1,NA,TRBV10-3,14,TGTGCCATCAGCACACAGGGGGCGCCCACTGAAGCTTTCTTT,CAISTQGAPTEAFF
NA,TRBJ2-7,NA,TRBV30,18,TGTGCCTGGAGCCGGGACAGGATCCAACGCGGGAGGGCCCACGAGCAGTACTTC,CAWSRDRIQRGRAHEQYF
TRBD2,TRBJ2-2,once,TRBV4-3,22,TGCGCCAGCAGCCTGGAGGAGGGGCCAGCACTAGCGGGAGAATCGAACACCGGGGAGCTGTTTTTT,CASSLEEGPALAGESNTGELFF
NA,TRBJ1-1,NA,TRBV15,13,TGTGCCACCAGCGTATTAAGACAGACTGAAGCTTTCTTT,CATSVLRQTEAFF
NA,TRBJ1-1,NA,TRBV6-6,14,TGTGCCAGCAGTTACTCGAAACGGGTTGTTGGAGCTTTCTTT,CASSYSKRVVGAFF
NA,TRBJ2-1,NA,TRBV4-2,15,TGTGCCAGCAGCCAAGACTCTAGCTACCACAATGAGCAGTTCTTC,CASSQDSSYHNEQFF
NA,TRBJ2-7,once,TRBV27,15,TGTGCCAGCAGTCTCCTCCCGGGACTCACCCACGAGCAGTACTTC,CASSLLPGLTHEQYF
NA,TRBJ1-2,NA,TRBV19,18,TGTGCCAGTAGTATAGATCATCGAGGGCGAAGGGGACTCTATGGCTACACCTTC,CASSIDHRGRRGLYGYTF
NA,TRBJ1-2,few,TRBV5-6,16,TGTGCCAGCAGCGCGGGGATTGGGCAGTGGTTCTATGGCTACACCTTC,CASSAGIGQWFYGYTF
NA,TRBJ2-1,NA,TRBV29-1,15,TGCAGCGTGACAGGGTTGGAGGGCCTATACAATGAGCAGTTCTTC,CSVTGLEGLYNEQFF
TRBD2,TRBJ2-1,NA,TRBV11-3,14,TGTGCCAGCAGCTTACCAACTAGCGCCGGTGAGCAGTTCTTC,CASSLPTSAGEQFF
NA,TRBJ1-4,NA,TRBV4-1,15,TGCGCCAGCAGCCAAACGTCCGGGAGCGATGAAAAACTGTTTTTT,CASSQTSGSDEKLFF
TRBD2,TRBJ2-1,NA,TRBV2,16,TGTGCCAGCAGTGAGAAACTAGCGGGAGTGGTCGATGAGCAGTTCTTC,CASSEKLAGVVDEQFF
TRBD2,TRBJ2-7,few,TRBV6-1,15,TGTGCCAGCACCAAGGGTAGCGGGGCTGGGTACGAGCAGTACTTC,CASTKGSGAGYEQYF
NA,TRBJ2-2,once,TRBV9,18,TGTGCCAGCAGCGTAGTTTGGACAGCCAATGCGAACACCGGGGAGCTGTTTTTT,CASSVVWTANANTGELFF
NA,TRBJ1-1,NA,TRBV6-4,14,TGTGCCAGCAGTGAGGCGGGTGGGGACACTGAAGCTTTCTTT,CASSEAGGDTEAFF
NA,TRBJ1-1,few,TRBV28,15,TGTGCCAGCACCCACCCGGACAGAGAAAACACTGAAGCTTTCTTT,CASTHPDRENTEAFF
TRBD1,TRBJ1-5,NA,TRBV18,17,TGTGCCAGCTCACCGGGGACAGGGGGCTATAGCAATCAGCCCCAGCATTTT,CASSPGTGGYSNQPQHF
TRBD2,TRBJ2-7,NA,TRBV27,19,TGTGCCAGCAGGCCGGGACTAGCGGTACCTCATACTAACTCCTACGAGCAGTACTTC,CASRPGLAVPHTNSYEQYF
NA,TRBJ1-1,NA,TRBV5-4,13,TGTGCCAGCAGCTTAACAGGGAACACTGAAGCTTTCTTT,CASSLTGNTEAFF
NA,TRBJ2-3,few,TRBV5-1,16,TGCGCCAGCAGCAAGACTCCAGCGGAAATCACAGATACGCAGTATTTT,CASSKTPAEITDTQYF
TRBD2,TRBJ2-3,few,TRBV4-2,17,TGTGCCAGCAGCCAAGAGAGCGGGAGGCCGCTCAGGGATACGCAGTATTTT,CASSQESGRPLRDTQYF
NA,TRBJ2-7,NA,TRBV5-1,18,TGCGCCAGCAGCTTGGAGGGCGGACTTACCGGGACAACCTACGAGCAGTACTTC,CASSLEGGLTGTTYEQYF
NA,TRBJ2-2,few,TRBV7-6,21,TGTGCCAGCAGCTTAAGGGAGTGGTCAGGTGGAGGGAAGGAGGACACCGGGGAGCTGTTTTTT,CASSLREWSGGGKEDTGELFF